These T cell receptor beta chains were read from a single sample in a study of tumor-infiltrating lymphocytes in primary liver carcinoma. Using its own MiXCR run on the multiplex PCR reads, TCRdb lists one record per CDR3 protein. The table records about 310,000 distinct CDR3 sequences, 55% to 65% of them present only once. Sequenced input: peripheral blood. The receptors were gathered from a man aged 40-49 years with primary liver carcinoma and hepatitis B virus infection. The CDR3 runs from the conserved cysteine through the conserved F or W. A D gene is named only where the DNA matches it firmly. Only some rows state a clone size, as once, few, many or a class for expanded clones.

TRBJ2-5,TRBV7-9,NA,NA,CASSLGAGQTQYF,TGTGCCAGCAGCTTAGGCGCGGGTCAGACCCAGTACTTC
TRBJ2-3,TRBV6-2/TRBV6-3,NA,NA,CASSDSGLNTQYF,TGTGCCAGCAGTGACTCGGGGCTCAATACGCAGTATTTT
TRBJ2-7,TRBV6-2/TRBV6-3,NA,TRBD1,CASSPDRGVSSEQYF,TGTGCCAGCAGCCCGGACAGGGGGGTATCAAGCGAGCAGTACTTC
TRBJ1-2,TRBV28,NA,TRBD1,CASSLAGTASYGYTF,TGTGCCAGCAGTTTAGCTGGGACAGCGTCCTATGGTTACACCTTC
TRBJ2-7,TRBV28,many,NA,CASSLQGYEQYF,TGTGCCAGCAGCTTACAGGGTTACGAGCAGTACTTC
TRBJ2-2,TRBV29-1,many,NA,CSAAGQGYTGELFF,TGCAGCGCTGCGGGGCAGGGTTACACCGGGGAGCTGTTTTTT
TRBJ1-3,TRBV11-2,NA,NA,CASTQPSDHLGGNTIYF,TGTGCCAGCACCCAACCATCCGACCACTTAGGAGGAAACACTATATATTTT
TRBJ2-7,TRBV4-1,NA,TRBD2,CASSQDERGTAYEQYF,TGCGCCAGCAGCCAAGATGAGCGGGGGACCGCCTACGAGCAGTACTTC
TRBJ1-1,TRBV7-8,NA,NA,CASSPFNDAHTEAFF,TGTGCGAGCAGCCCTTTCAATGATGCGCACACTGAAGCTTTCTTT
TRBJ2-1,TRBV29-1,NA,TRBD2,CSTLPHRLAAGLDEQFF,TGCAGCACTCTTCCCCATCGACTAGCGGCCGGCTTGGATGAGCAGTTCTTC
TRBJ2-7,TRBV6-5,NA,TRBD2,CASSPRAGLVGGPSGEQYF,TGTGCCAGCAGTCCTAGAGCGGGACTAGTGGGAGGGCCCTCGGGCGAGCAGTACTTC
TRBJ2-7,TRBV12-3/TRBV12-4,NA,NA,CASSLGAFGRNSYEQYF,TGTGCCAGCAGTTTGGGGGCCTTCGGCAGGAACTCCTACGAGCAGTACTTC
TRBJ2-1,TRBV6-6,NA,TRBD1,CASSYSYTSGTGTYNKQFF,TGTGCCAGTAGTTACTCGTATACTTCCGGGACAGGGACGTACAATAAGCAGTTCTTC
TRBJ2-1,TRBV10-2,NA,TRBD1,CASGGQGWNEQFF,TGCGCCAGCGGGGGACAGGGGTGGAATGAGCAGTTCTTC
TRBJ1-5,TRBV11-2,NA,NA,CVSNLAGPNQPQHF,TGTGTCAGCAACTTAGCAGGGCCCAATCAGCCCCAGCATTTT
TRBJ2-5,TRBV5-5,NA,NA,CASSGVSQETQYF,TGTGCCAGCAGCGGGGTGAGTCAAGAGACCCAGTACTTC
TRBJ1-5,TRBV5-8,few,TRBD1,CASSLGTGALNQPQHF,TGTGCCAGCAGCTTGGGGACAGGGGCCCTCAATCAGCCCCAGCATTTT
TRBJ1-3,TRBV4-3,NA,NA,CARSQGLTGTGNTIYF,TGCGCCAGAAGCCAAGGTCTAACAGGGACTGGAAACACCATATATTTT
TRBJ2-6,TRBV6-2/TRBV6-3,few,NA,CASSFQGSGANVLTF,TGTGCCAGCAGTTTTCAGGGGTCTGGGGCCAACGTCCTGACTTTC
TRBJ2-7,TRBV11-2,NA,NA,CASSPTDPVPSYEQYF,TGTGCCAGCAGCCCCACGGATCCTGTTCCTTCCTACGAGCAGTACTTC
TRBJ1-5,TRBV7-9,few,NA,CAAEGSNQPQHF,TGTGCCGCGGAGGGGAGCAATCAGCCCCAGCATTTT
TRBJ2-3,TRBV11-1,NA,NA,CASNFMAAIDTQYF,TGTGCCAGCAACTTTATGGCGGCGATAGATACGCAGTATTTT